These T cell receptor beta chains were read from a single sample in a study of CD8 T cells in Susac syndrome. TCRdb re-derived calls from the immunoSEQ multiplex PCR reads in MiXCR, one entry per CDR3 protein. The table shows 150,000 to 190,000 distinct CDR3 sequences, with 95% to 96% occurring only once. Input material: CD8+ T cells from PBMCs. These receptors all stem from a human donor with multiple sclerosis. Each CDR3 is given with its conserved first and last residue.

V: TRBV3-1
J: TRBJ2-7
CDR3: CASSQGLDEQYF

V: TRBV6-5
J: TRBJ2-5
CDR3: CASSYSGWGQETQYF

V: TRBV20-1
J: TRBJ1-3
CDR3: CSAPGTPKKNTIYF

V: TRBV11-2
J: TRBJ2-5
CDR3: CASSPGRGRETQYF

V: TRBV3-1
J: TRBJ2-7
CDR3: CASSPGVAHEQYF

V: TRBV24-1
J: TRBJ2-2
CDR3: CATSDPIVDTGELFF

V: TRBV25-1
J: TRBJ1-1
CDR3: CASSIGDRGEAFF

V: TRBV12-3/TRBV12-4
J: TRBJ1-1
CDR3: CASSPGTAPESFF

V: TRBV6-2/TRBV6-3
J: TRBJ1-1
CDR3: CASSRRSTNTEAFF

V: TRBV27
J: TRBJ2-5
CDR3: CALLTSLVGETQYF

V: TRBV30
J: TRBJ2-7
CDR3: CAWTHGGEQYF

V: TRBV20-1
J: TRBJ2-1
CDR3: CSGVSYNEQFF

V: TRBV27
J: TRBJ2-2
CDR3: CASSLFGGRYTGELFF

V: TRBV13
J: TRBJ2-5
CDR3: CASSLSGGMMETQYF

V: TRBV24-1
J: TRBJ2-5
CDR3: CATSDSSGTPMKTQYF

V: TRBV5-6
J: TRBJ2-7
CDR3: CASSIELDIYEQYF

V: TRBV6-1
J: TRBJ2-1
CDR3: CASSEAWAGPYNEQFF

V: TRBV4-1
J: TRBJ1-1
CDR3: CASSQDRHDSKHTEAFF

V: TRBV29-1
J: TRBJ2-3
CDR3: CSVEGESTDTQYF

V: TRBV6-1
J: TRBJ1-5
CDR3: CASSQRPEQGINQPQHF

V: TRBV6-5
J: TRBJ2-2
CDR3: CASSYSNSGEGELFF

V: TRBV11-2
J: TRBJ2-1
CDR3: CASSFYRSAGGSPDNEQFF